These 23 T cell receptor beta chains came from one sample sequenced in a study of T cells in Graves' hyperthyroidism and ophthalmopathy. Amplification targeted TCR beta CDR3 regions from RNA transcripts. A set of HTBI primers served as the primers for a first-round RT-PCR of the TCR CDR3. One entry per CDR3 protein, called by TCRdb with MiXCR from the multiplex PCR reads. The data show 400,000 to 550,000 distinct CDR3 sequences, around 24% seen once. Sequencing was carried out using blood. The receptor source for this set is a woman under 40 with Graves' ophthalmopathy.

The chain combines TRBV25-1 with TRBJ2-7, with 15 bases identical to TRBD2. V was clipped by 4 bases and J by 5 bases; unmatched bases: 3. The CDR3 has 15 residues. CDR1 is MGHDK and CDR2 is SYGVNS in the germline V gene. In DNA, the CDR3 is TGTGCCAGCAGTGGAGGACTAGCGGGGGGGAACGAGCAGTACTTC. Its protein is CASSGGLAGGNEQYF.

There are a few counts of this clonotype. The chain combines TRBV15 with TRBJ1-2; D is unclear. The germline CDR1 and CDR2 sequences are LNHNV and YYDKDF (reference sequence). V was pared by 0 bases and J by 5 bases, with 7 bases between. This CDR3 spans 13 amino acids. The DNA for the CDR3 is TGTGCCACCAGCAGAGAGGGGAGGTATGGCTACACCTTC. This encodes CATSREGRYGYTF.

At least ten counts were recorded for this clonotype. The chain uses TRBV28 and TRBJ1-2; D remains ambiguous. The germline V and J ends were trimmed by 6 bases and 8 bases, with 16 bases remaining between them. From germline, CDR1 is MDHEN and CDR2 SYDVKM. The CDR3 totals 13 residues. CDR3 residues: CASRPDGIRGYTF. The CDR3, as DNA: TGTGCCAGCAGACCAGACGGTATCAGGGGCTACACCTTC.

This clonotype has a handful of counts. V gene TRBV20-1 combines with J gene TRBJ1-5; D gene ambiguous. The CDR3 totals 12 residues. V gave up 8 bases and J gave up 1 base, with 9 bases separating them. In germline, CDR1 is DFQATT, CDR2 SNEGSKA (reference sequence). The CDR3 DNA sequence: TGCAGTACTAAAGACAGCAATCAGCCCCAGCATTTT. Amino acid sequence: CSTKDSNQPQHF.

The rearrangement uses TRBV6-5 and TRBJ1-2, with D maybe TRBD1 (6 bases). CDR1 and CDR2 from the germline V gene are MNHEY and SVGAGI. The CDR3 sequence is 15 residues long. V was shortened by 0 bases and J by 2 bases, with 10 bases between the two germline ends. In DNA, the CDR3 is TGTGCCAGCAGTTACTCCCCGGACAGAAACTATGGCTACACCTTC. This encodes CASSYSPDRNYGYTF.

This clonotype was seen a few times. The chain has TRBV15 and TRBJ1-2, with D maybe TRBD1 (5 bases). In germline, CDR1 is LNHNV, CDR2 YYDKDF (reference sequence). The CDR3 length is 18 residues. Trimming pared 5 bases from V and 4 bases from J, leaving 26 bases between. CDR3 coding DNA: TGTGCCACCAGCCAGGGAAGAGGAGTTGGTCAGTCGAGCTATGGCTACACCTTC. Its protein product is CATSQGRGVGQSSYGYTF.

V is TRBV6-1 and J is TRBJ1-2; D is uncertain. Germline V gene lookup returns CDR1 MNHNS and CDR2 SASEGT. With 5 bases removed from V and 4 bases from J, the gap between germline ends came to 14 bases. The CDR3 runs 14 residues. CDR3 protein: CASSPEWISYGYTF. The CDR3 DNA is TGTGCCAGCAGTCCGGAATGGATCTCCTATGGCTACACCTTC.

This clonotype was recorded at least ten times. This chain links TRBV19 with TRBJ1-2; maybe TRBD1 (5 bases). CDR3 length: 14 amino acids. V lost 6 bases, J lost 7 bases, and 18 bases lay in between. Germline loops: CDR1 LNHDA, CDR2 SQIVND (reference sequence). CDR3 DNA sequence: TGTGCCAGTAGCACTTCGCGACTTCAGGGTGGCTACACCTTC. This encodes CASSTSRLQGGYTF.

This clonotype was seen at least ten times. The genes are TRBV24-1 and TRBJ2-3; TRBD1 matches at 8 bases. CDR1 KGHDR and CDR2 SFDVKD come from the germline V gene. With V trimmed by 4 bases and J by 4 bases, 6 bases remained unmatched. CDR3 size: 15 residues. CDR3 residues: CATSETGEEADTQYF. DNA for the CDR3: TGTGCCACCAGTGAGACAGGGGAAGAGGCAGATACGCAGTATTTT.

This clonotype came up many times. The V gene is TRBV29-1, the J gene TRBJ1-1; weak D call: TRBD1 (5 bases). This CDR3 comprises 12 residues. Germline V gene data show CDR1 as SQVTM and CDR2 as ANQGSEA. Between the trimmed V and J ends, which lost 7 bases and 4 bases, there was a span of 13 bases. Here the CDR3 DNA reads TGCAGCGGGGGGTTTCTGGCCACTGAAGCTTTCTTT. This codes for CSGGFLATEAFF.

In this sample, this clonotype turned up many times. The chain uses TRBV10-1 and TRBJ2-2, with D perhaps TRBD1 (5 bases). The CDR3 loop spans 17 amino acids. The V end lost 0 bases, the J end lost 3 bases, and 14 bases lay between the germline ends. From germline, CDR1 is WNHNN and CDR2 SYGVQD (reference sequence). This chain's CDR3 is CASSESNFVRDTGELFF. CDR3 DNA sequence: TGCGCCAGCAGTGAGTCGAATTTCGTCAGGGACACCGGGGAGCTGTTTTTT.

This clonotype has ten or more counts. The rearrangement joins TRBV6-1 to TRBJ1-2; D gene unclear. Germline CDR1 reads MNHNS; CDR2 reads SASEGT. Trimming took off 7 bases at V and 8 bases at J, with 8 bases between the two ends. The CDR3 is 10 amino acids. CDR3 coding DNA: TGTGCCAGCACCCCGATAGGCTACACCTTC. Amino acid sequence: CASTPIGYTF.

The V call is TRBV20-1, the J call TRBJ1-5; D is undetermined. The CDR3 has 13 amino acids. Germline loops: CDR1 DFQATT, CDR2 SNEGSKA (reference sequence). Between the trimmed V and J ends, which lost 3 bases and 3 bases, there was a span of 9 bases. CDR3 region: CSARAGYNQPQHF. CDR3 sequence (DNA): TGCAGTGCTAGGGCCGGGTACAATCAGCCCCAGCATTTT.

This sequence joins TRBV12-3 or TRBV12-4 and TRBJ2-7; a possible D gene is TRBD2 (5 bases). This CDR3 is built from 14 residues. V was clipped by 2 bases and J by 0 bases, with 8 bases between them. For the CDR3, the DNA is TGTGCCAGCAGTTTATTGAGGGACTCCTACGAGCAGTACTTC. It encodes CASSLLRDSYEQYF.

This clonotype was recorded at least ten times. The CDR3 sequence is CASSWGQFEAFF. The CDR3 DNA reads as TGTGCCAGCAGCTGGGGACAATTTGAAGCTTTCTTT. The chain joins TRBV7-9 to TRBJ1-1; tentatively, D is TRBD1 (6 bases). Germline V gives CDR1 SEHNR, CDR2 FQNEAQ (reference sequence). The CDR3 spans 12 residues. Trimming removed 4 bases at V and 7 bases at J, with 10 bases between.

This clonotype was seen ten or more times. The genes are TRBV6-2 or TRBV6-3 and TRBJ2-7; either TRBD1 or TRBD2 may fit D (5 bases each). V lost 0 bases, J lost 2 bases, and 11 bases lay in between. The CDR3 has 15 residues. Germline lookup yields CDR1 MNHEY and CDR2 SVGEGT. CDR3 nucleotide sequence: TGTGCCAGCAGTTACTCCCAGGGACCCACCTACGAGCAGTACTTC. This gives the protein CASSYSQGPTYEQYF.

V usage is TRBV20-1 and J usage is TRBJ2-7; a weak D match, TRBD2 (5 bases). Between the trimmed V and J ends, which lost 7 bases and 3 bases, there was a span of 13 bases. This CDR3 is 12 amino acids long. The germline V gene has CDR1 DFQATT and CDR2 SNEGSKA (reference sequence). The chain's CDR3 is CSVMRESYEQYF. The CDR3 region has the DNA TGCAGTGTCATGAGGGAAAGCTACGAGCAGTACTTC.

This chain uses TRBV29-1 with TRBJ1-2; 7 bases line up with TRBD1. The CDR3 totals 11 residues. The V gene's germline CDR1 is SQVTM and CDR2 ANQGSEA. J lost 8 bases, V lost 7 bases, and 7 bases had no gene match. CDR3 residues: CSGVTGHGYTF. CDR3 bases: TGCAGCGGGGTGACAGGGCACGGCTACACCTTC.

This clonotype showed up many times. The chain couples TRBV6-1 to TRBJ2-5; weak D call: TRBD2 (6 bases). V lost 8 bases and J lost 0, with 7 bases in between. The CDR3 contains 12 residues. Germline CDR1 MNHNS, CDR2 SASEGT. CDR3 DNA sequence: TGTGCCAGCGGGAGGAACCAAGAGACCCAGTACTTC. It yields the protein CASGRNQETQYF.

In this sample, this clonotype turned up many times. This CDR3 is CASSHIGQGTHEQYF. The CDR3 DNA sequence: TGTGCCAGCAGCCATATAGGACAGGGAACCCACGAGCAGTACTTC. This chain uses TRBV4-2 with TRBJ2-7, with TRBD1 matching 8 bases. This CDR3 is built from 15 residues. V was clipped by 3 bases and J by 5 bases; unmatched bases: 9. In germline, CDR1 is LGHNA, CDR2 YNFKEQ.

The rearrangement joins TRBV25-1 to TRBJ1-2; D not certain. Germline V gene lookup returns CDR1 MGHDK and CDR2 SYGVNS. V was shortened by 4 bases and J by 3 bases, with 12 bases between the two germline ends. The CDR3 loop spans 14 amino acids. CDR3 amino acids: CASSVREGYYGYTF. DNA of the CDR3: TGTGCCAGCAGTGTCCGGGAAGGATACTATGGCTACACCTTC.

V usage is TRBV6-1 and J usage is TRBJ1-2; D gene unclear. This CDR3 is built from 17 residues. The V gene's germline CDR1 is MNHNS and CDR2 SASEGT. V lost 3 bases and J lost 8, with 25 bases in between. The CDR3 loop is CASSDGWGSTAQIGYTF. CDR3 DNA: TGTGCCAGCAGTGATGGTTGGGGAAGTACGGCCCAGATCGGCTACACCTTC.

V is TRBV2 and J is TRBJ1-5; 8 nucleotides line up with TRBD1. Germline trimming cut 0 bases from V and 2 bases from J; bases unmatched to any gene: 6. The V gene's germline CDR1 is SNHLY and CDR2 FYNNEI. The CDR3 has 17 amino acids. DNA for the CDR3: TGTGCCAGCAGTGAAGCGGTCAGGGGGCGAGGCAATCAGCCCCAGCATTTT. This codes for CASSEAVRGRGNQPQHF.